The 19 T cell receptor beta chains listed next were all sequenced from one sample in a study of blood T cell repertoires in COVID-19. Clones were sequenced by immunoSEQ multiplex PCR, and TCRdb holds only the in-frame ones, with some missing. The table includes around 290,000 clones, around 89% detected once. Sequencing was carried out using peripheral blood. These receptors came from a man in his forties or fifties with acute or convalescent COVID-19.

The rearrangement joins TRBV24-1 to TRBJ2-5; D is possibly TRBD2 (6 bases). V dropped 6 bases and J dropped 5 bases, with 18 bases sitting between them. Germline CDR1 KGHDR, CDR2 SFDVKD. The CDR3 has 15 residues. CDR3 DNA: TGTGCCACCAGTTCCAGTCGGGGGTCTGGTGAGACCCAGTACTTC. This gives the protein CATSSSRGSGETQYF.

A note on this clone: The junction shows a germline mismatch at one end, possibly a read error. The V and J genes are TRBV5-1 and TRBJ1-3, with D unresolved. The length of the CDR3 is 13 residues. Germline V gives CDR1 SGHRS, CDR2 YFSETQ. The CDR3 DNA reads TGCGCCAGCAGCTTGGGAGTTGGAGACACCATATATTTT. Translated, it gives CASSLGVGDTIYF.

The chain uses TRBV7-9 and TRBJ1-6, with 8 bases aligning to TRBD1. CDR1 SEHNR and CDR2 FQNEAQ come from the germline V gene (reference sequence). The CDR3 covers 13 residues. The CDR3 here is CCSGRTGTSPLHF. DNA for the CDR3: TGTTGCAGCGGGAGGACAGGGACTTCACCCCTCCACTTT.

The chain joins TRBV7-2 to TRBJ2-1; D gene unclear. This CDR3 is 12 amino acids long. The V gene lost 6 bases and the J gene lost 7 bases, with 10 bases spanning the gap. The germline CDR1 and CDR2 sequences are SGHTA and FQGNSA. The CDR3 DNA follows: TGTGCCAGCAGTTTTAGATGGAATGAGCAGTTCTTC. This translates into CASSFRWNEQFF.

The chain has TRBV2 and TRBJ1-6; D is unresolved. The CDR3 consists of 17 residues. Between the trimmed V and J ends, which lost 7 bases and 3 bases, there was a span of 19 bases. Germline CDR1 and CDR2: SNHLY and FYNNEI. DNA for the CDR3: TGTGCCAGCACTTTCGGGTCAGCGATAATCTATAATTCACCCCTCCACTTT. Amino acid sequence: CASTFGSAIIYNSPLHF.

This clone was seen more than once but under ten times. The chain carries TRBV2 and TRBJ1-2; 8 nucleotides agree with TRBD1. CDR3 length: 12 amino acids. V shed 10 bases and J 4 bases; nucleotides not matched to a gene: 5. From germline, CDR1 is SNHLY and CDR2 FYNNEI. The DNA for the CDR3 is TGTGCCACCGGACAGGGAATCTATGGCTACACCTTC. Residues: CATGQGIYGYTF.

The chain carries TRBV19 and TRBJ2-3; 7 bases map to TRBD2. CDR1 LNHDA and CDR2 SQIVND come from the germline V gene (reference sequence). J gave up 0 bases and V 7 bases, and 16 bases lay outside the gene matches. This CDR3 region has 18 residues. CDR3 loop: CASTRTKLGGISTDTQYF. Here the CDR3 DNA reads TGTGCCAGTACCCGGACCAAGTTGGGAGGGATTAGCACAGATACGCAGTATTTT.

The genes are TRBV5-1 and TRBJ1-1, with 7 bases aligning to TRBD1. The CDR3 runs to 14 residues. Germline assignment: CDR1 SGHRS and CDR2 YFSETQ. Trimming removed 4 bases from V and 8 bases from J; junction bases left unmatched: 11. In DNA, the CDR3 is TGCGCCAGCAGCCCACCGGACAGGCCCTCCGAAGCTTTCTTT. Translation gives CASSPPDRPSEAFF.

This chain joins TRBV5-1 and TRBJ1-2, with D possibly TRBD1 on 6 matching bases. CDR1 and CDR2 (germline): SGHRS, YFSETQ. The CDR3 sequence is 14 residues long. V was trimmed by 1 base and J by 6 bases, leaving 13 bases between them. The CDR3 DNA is TGCGCCAGCAGCTTGTTGGGGGACAAAGATGGCTACACCTTC. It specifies CASSLLGDKDGYTF.

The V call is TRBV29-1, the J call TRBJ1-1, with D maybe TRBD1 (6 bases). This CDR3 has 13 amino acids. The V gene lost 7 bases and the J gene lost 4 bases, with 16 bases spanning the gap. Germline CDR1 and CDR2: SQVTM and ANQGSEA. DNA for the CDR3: TGCAGCGCTACCGGACAGAGGACCACTGAAGCTTTCTTT. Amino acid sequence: CSATGQRTTEAFF.

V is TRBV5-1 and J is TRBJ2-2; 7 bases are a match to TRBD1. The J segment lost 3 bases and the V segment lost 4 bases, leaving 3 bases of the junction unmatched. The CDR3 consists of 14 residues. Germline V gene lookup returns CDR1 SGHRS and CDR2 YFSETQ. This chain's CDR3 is CASSKGADTGELFF. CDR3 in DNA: TGCGCCAGCAGCAAGGGGGCTGACACCGGGGAGCTGTTTTTT. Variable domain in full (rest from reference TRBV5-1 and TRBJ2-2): KAGVTQTPRYLIKTRGQQVTLSCSPISGHRSVSWYQQTPGQGLQFLFEYFSETQRNKGNFPGRFSGRQFSNSRSEMNVSTLELGDSALYLCASSKGADTGELFFGEGSRLTVL.

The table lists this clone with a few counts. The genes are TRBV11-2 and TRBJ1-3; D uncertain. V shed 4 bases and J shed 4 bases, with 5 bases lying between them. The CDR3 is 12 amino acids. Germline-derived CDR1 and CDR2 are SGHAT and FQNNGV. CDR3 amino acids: CASSYPGNTIYF. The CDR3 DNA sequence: TGTGCCAGCAGCTATCCAGGAAACACCATATATTTT.

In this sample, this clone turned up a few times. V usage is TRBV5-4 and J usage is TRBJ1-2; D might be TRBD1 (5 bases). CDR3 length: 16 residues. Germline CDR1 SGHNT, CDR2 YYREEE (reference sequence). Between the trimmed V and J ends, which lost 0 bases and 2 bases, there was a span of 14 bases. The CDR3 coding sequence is TGTGCCAGCAGCTTGGACATGGGGGGGTCCAACTATGGCTACACCTTC. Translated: CASSLDMGGSNYGYTF. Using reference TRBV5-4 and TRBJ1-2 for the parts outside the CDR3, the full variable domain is ETGVTQSPTHLIKTRGQQVTLRCSSQSGHNTVSWYQQALGQGPQFIFQYYREEENGRGNFPPRFSGLQFPNYSSELNVNALELDDSALYLCASSLDMGGSNYGYTFGSGTRLTVV.

CDR3 nucleotide sequence: TGTGCCAGCAGCTTGTATCGTGGCTACACCTTC. It yields the protein CASSLYRGYTF. The rearrangement links TRBV5-5 to TRBJ1-2; D call uncertain. This CDR3 has 11 amino acids. The V end was cut by 1 base, the J end by 7 bases, with 5 bases between. The germline V gene has CDR1 SGHKS and CDR2 YYEKEE (reference sequence).

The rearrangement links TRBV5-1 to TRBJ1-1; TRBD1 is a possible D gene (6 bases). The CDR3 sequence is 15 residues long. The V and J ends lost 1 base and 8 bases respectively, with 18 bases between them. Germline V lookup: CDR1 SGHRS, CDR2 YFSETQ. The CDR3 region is CASSLLRQGRKEAFF. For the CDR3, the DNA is TGCGCCAGCAGCTTGCTTCGTCAGGGGAGAAAAGAAGCTTTCTTT.

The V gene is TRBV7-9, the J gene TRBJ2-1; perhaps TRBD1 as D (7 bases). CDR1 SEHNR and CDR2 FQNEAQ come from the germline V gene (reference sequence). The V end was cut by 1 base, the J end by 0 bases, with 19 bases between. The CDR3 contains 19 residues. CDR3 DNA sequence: TGTGCCAGCAGCTTAGTTTCAGGGGGGTGGCGGAGCTCCTACAATGAGCAGTTCTTC. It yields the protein CASSLVSGGWRSSYNEQFF. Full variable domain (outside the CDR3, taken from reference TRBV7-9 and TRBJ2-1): DTGVSQNPRHKITKRGQNVTFRCDPISEHNRLYWYRQTLGQGPEFLTYFQNEAQLEKSRLLSDRFSAERPKGSFSTLEIQRTEQGDSAMYLCASSLVSGGWRSSYNEQFFGPGTRLTVL.

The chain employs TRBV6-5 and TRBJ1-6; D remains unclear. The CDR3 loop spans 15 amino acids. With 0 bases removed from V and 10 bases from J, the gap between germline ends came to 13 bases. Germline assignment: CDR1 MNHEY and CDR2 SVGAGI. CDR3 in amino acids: CASSYSGRRGSPLHF. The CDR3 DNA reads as TGTGCCAGCAGTTACTCGGGTCGGAGAGGATCACCCCTCCACTTT.

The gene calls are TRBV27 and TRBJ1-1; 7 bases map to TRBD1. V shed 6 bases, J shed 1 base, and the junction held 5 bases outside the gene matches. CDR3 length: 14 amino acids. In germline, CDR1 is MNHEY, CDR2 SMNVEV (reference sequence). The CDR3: CASRFGTANTEAFF. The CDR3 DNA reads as TGTGCCAGCAGGTTCGGGACAGCGAACACTGAAGCTTTCTTT.

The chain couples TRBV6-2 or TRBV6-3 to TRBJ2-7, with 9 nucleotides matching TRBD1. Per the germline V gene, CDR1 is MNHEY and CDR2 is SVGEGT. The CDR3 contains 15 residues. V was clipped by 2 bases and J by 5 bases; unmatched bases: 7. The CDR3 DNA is TGTGCCAGCAGTTACCCTTCCGGGACAGGGAACGAGCAGTACTTC. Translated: CASSYPSGTGNEQYF.